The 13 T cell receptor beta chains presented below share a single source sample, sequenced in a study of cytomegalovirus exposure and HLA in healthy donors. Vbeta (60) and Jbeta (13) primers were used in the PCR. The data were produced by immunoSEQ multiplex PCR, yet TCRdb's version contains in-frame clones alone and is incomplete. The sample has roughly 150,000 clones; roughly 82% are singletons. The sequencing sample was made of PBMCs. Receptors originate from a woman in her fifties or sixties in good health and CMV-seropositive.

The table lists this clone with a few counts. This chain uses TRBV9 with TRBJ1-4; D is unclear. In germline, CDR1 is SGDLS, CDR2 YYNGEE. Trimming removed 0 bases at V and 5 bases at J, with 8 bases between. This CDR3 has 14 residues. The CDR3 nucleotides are TGTGCCAGCAGCGTAGAAGCAGGAAATGAAAAACTGTTTTTT. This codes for CASSVEAGNEKLFF. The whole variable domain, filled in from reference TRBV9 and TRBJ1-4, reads DSGVTQTPKHLITATGQRVTLRCSPRSGDLSVYWYQQSLDQGLQFLIQYYNGEERAKGNILERFSAQQFPDLHSELNLSSLELGDSALYFCASSVEAGNEKLFFGSGTQLSVL.

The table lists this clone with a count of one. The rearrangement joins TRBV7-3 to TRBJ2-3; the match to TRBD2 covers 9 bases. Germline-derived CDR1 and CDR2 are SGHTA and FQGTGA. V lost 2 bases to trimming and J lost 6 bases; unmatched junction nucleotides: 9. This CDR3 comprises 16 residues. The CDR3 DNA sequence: TGTGCCAGCAGCTTAGTGGGCGGGGGGGCGAGTGATACGCAGTATTTT. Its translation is CASSLVGGGASDTQYF.

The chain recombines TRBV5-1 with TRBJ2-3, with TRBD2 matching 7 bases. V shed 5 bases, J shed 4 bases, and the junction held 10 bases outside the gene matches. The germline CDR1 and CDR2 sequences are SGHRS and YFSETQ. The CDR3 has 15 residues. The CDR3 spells CASSFAGVGADTQYF. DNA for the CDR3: TGCGCCAGCAGTTTTGCGGGGGTCGGGGCAGATACGCAGTATTTT.

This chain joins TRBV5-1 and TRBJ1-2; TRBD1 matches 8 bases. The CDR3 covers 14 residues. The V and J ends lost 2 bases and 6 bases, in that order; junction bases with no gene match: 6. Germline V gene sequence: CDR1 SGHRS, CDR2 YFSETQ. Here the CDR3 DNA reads TGCGCCAGCAGCTTCTCGGACAGGGACGATGGCTACACCTTC. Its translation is CASSFSDRDDGYTF.

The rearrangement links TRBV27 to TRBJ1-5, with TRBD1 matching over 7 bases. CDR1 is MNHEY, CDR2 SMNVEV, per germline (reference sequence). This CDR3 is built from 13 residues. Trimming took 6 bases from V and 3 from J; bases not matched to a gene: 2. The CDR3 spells CASRGTVNQPQHF. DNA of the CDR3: TGTGCCAGCAGGGGGACAGTCAATCAGCCCCAGCATTTT.

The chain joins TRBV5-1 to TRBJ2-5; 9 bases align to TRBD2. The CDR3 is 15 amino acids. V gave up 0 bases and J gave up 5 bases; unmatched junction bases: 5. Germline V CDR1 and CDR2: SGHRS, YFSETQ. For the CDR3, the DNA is TGCGCCAGCAGCTTGGATAGTAGCGGGGGCGAGACCCAGTACTTC. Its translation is CASSLDSSGGETQYF.

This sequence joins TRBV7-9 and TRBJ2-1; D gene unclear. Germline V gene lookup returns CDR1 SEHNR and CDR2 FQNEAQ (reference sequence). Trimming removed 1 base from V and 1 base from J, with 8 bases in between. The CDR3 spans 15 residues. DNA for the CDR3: TGTGCCAGCAGCTTAGGCGTCGGGTCCTACAATGAGCAGTTCTTC. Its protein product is CASSLGVGSYNEQFF.

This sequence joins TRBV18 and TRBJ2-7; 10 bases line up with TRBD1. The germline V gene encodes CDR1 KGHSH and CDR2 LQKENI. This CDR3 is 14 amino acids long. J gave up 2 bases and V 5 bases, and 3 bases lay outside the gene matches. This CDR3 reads CASSSGQGAYEQYF. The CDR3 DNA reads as TGTGCCAGCTCATCCGGACAGGGGGCCTACGAGCAGTACTTC.

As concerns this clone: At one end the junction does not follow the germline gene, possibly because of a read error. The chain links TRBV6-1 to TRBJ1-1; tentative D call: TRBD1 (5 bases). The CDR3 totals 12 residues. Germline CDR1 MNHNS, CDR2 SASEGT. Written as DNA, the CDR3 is TGTGCCTGCAGACCGGGGGACACTGAAGCTTTCTTT. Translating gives CACRPGDTEAFF.

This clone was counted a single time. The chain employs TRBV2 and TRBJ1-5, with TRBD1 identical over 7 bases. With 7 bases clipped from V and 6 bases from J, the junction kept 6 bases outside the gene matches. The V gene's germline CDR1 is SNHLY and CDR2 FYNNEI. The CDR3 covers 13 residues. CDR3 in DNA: TGTGCCAGCACGGGGACAGAAACTCAGCCCCAGCATTTT. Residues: CASTGTETQPQHF.

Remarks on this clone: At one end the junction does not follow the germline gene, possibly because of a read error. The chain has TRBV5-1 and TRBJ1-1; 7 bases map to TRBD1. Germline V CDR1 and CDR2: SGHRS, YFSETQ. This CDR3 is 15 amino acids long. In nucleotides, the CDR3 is TGCGCCAGCGGCTTTACAGGGGTCGCCGGCACTGAAGCTTTCTTT. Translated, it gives CASGFTGVAGTEAFF.

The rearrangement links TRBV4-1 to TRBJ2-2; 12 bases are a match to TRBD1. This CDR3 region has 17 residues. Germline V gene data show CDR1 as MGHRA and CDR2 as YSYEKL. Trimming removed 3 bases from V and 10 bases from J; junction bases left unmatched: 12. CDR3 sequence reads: CASSQGEWGQGAQELFF. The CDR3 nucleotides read TGCGCCAGCAGCCAGGGGGAGTGGGGACAGGGGGCGCAGGAGCTGTTTTTT.

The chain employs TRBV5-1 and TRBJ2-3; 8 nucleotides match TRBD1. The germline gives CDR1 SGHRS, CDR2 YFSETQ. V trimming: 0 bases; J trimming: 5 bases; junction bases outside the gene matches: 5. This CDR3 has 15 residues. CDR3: CASSLEGQGRDTQYF. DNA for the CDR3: TGCGCCAGCAGCTTGGAAGGACAGGGTCGAGATACGCAGTATTTT. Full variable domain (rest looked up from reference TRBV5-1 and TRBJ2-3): KAGVTQTPRYLIKTRGQQVTLSCSPISGHRSVSWYQQTPGQGLQFLFEYFSETQRNKGNFPGRFSGRQFSNSRSEMNVSTLELGDSALYLCASSLEGQGRDTQYFGPGTRLTVL.